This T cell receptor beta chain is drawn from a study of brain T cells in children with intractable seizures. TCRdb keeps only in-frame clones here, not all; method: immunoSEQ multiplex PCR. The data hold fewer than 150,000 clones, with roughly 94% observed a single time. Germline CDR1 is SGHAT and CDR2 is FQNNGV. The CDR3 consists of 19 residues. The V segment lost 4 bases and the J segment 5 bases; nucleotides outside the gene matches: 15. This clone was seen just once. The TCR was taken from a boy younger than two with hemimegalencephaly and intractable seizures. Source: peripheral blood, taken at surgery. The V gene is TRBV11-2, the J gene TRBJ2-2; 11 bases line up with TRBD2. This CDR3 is CASSSALAGGSVKTGELFF. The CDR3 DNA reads TGTGCCAGCAGCTCCGCTTTAGCGGGAGGGTCGGTGAAGACCGGGGAGCTGTTTTTT. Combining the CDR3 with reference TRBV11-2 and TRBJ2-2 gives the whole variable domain EAGVAQSPRYKIIEKRQSVAFWCNPISGHATLYWYQQILGQGPKLLIQFQNNGVVDDSQLPKDRFSAERLKGVDSTLKIQPAKLEDSAVYLCASSSALAGGSVKTGELFFGEGSRLTVL.